The subject of this entry is one T cell receptor (beta chain). These data belong to a study of shared clonotypes between healthy human individuals. This CDR3 contains 14 residues. V was shortened by 0 bases and J by 2 bases, with 8 bases between the two germline ends. Germline V gene lookup returns CDR1 SGHNT and CDR2 YYREEE (reference sequence). The repertoire was sequenced with immunoSEQ multiplex PCR; TCRdb's copy has only in-frame clones and lacks some. Found here are about 510,000 clones, 60% to 80% of them singletons; the top ten hold approximately 12%. The sample was PBMCs. This sequence was found in a middle-aged woman in good health. Some clones in this sample may be carry-over from other donors' samples. This rearrangement joins TRBV5-4 to TRBJ2-5; unclear D gene. The DNA of the CDR3 is TGTGCCAGCAGCTTGGCGGGTCAGCAAGAGACCCAGTACTTC. Translating gives CASSLAGQQETQYF.